The 18 T cell receptor beta chains reported below all come from one sample, sequenced in a study of immune evolution from preneoplasia to lung adenocarcinoma. Sequencing was performed with immunoSEQ multiplex PCR; in TCRdb, only in-frame clones are kept and a portion is missing. The repertoire consists of some 5,000 clones, with roughly 76% occurring once and the leading ten covering 11%. The specimen was FFPE adjacent normal lung tissue. The receptors stem from an older donor with lung adenocarcinoma.

The V call is TRBV28, the J call TRBJ2-3; TRBD2 agrees at 9 bases. The V segment lost 7 bases and the J segment 6 bases; nucleotides outside the gene matches: 23. The CDR3 covers 19 residues. Germline V gives CDR1 MDHEN, CDR2 SYDVKM. CDR3 loop: CASKPLLSVSGSFTDTQYF. CDR3 nucleotide sequence: TGTGCCAGCAAGCCCCTCCTAAGTGTTAGCGGGAGTTTTACCGATACGCAGTATTTT.

The V and J genes are TRBV30 and TRBJ1-3, with D perhaps matching TRBD1 (5 bases). CDR1 and CDR2 from the germline V gene are GTSNPN and SVGIG (reference sequence). There are 13 residues in the CDR3. Trimming left V 4 bases short and J 1 base short, with 8 bases between. CDR3 nucleotides: TGTGCCTGGACTAGGGGATCTGGAAACACCATATATTTT. This sequence encodes CAWTRGSGNTIYF.

The chain uses TRBV9 and TRBJ2-3; D perhaps matches TRBD2 (5 bases). This CDR3 spans 15 amino acids. V was pared by 1 base and J by 1 base, with 10 bases between. Per germline, CDR1 SGDLS and CDR2 YYNGEE. This chain's CDR3 is CASSVLPGGTDTQYF. CDR3 DNA sequence: TGTGCCAGCAGCGTACTCCCCGGGGGCACAGATACGCAGTATTTT.

The chain combines TRBV4-1 with TRBJ2-3; TRBD2 agrees at 9 bases. With V trimmed by 0 bases and J by 6 bases, 10 bases remained unmatched. There are 17 residues in the CDR3. Germline assignment: CDR1 MGHRA and CDR2 YSYEKL. The CDR3 sequence is CASSQDRRGRAPDTQYF. The CDR3 nucleotides read TGCGCCAGCAGCCAAGATCGCCGCGGGAGGGCCCCGGATACGCAGTATTTT.

In this sample, this clone turned up a few times. This chain links TRBV5-1 with TRBJ2-7; D possibly matches TRBD1 or TRBD2 (5 bases each). CDR1 SGHRS and CDR2 YFSETQ come from the germline V gene. The CDR3 length is 12 residues. V was cut by 0 bases and J by 10 bases, with 11 bases left in between. The CDR3 DNA is TGCGCCAGCAGCTTGGCCGGGGCCGCTCAGTACTTC. Its protein is CASSLAGAAQYF.

V is TRBV30 and J is TRBJ1-1; weak D call: TRBD1 (6 bases). Trimming took 3 bases from V and 5 from J, leaving 16 bases between them. The CDR3 contains 14 residues. The germline CDR1 and CDR2 sequences are GTSNPN and SVGIG (reference sequence). This CDR3 is CAWRYRGGRTEAFF. CDR3 coding DNA: TGTGCCTGGAGGTACAGAGGGGGGAGGACTGAAGCTTTCTTT.

The gene calls are TRBV4-3 and TRBJ2-7; D call uncertain. Germline values: CDR1 LGHNA, CDR2 YSLEER. The CDR3 contains 14 residues. V lost 0 bases, J lost 6 bases, and 12 bases lay in between. The CDR3 region has the DNA TGCGCCAGCAGCCAAGATTTGACGTCCAGCGAGCAGTACTTC. Translated: CASSQDLTSSEQYF.

The rearrangement joins TRBV4-2 to TRBJ2-6, with 7 nucleotides matching TRBD2. The CDR3 covers 16 residues. From germline, CDR1 is LGHNA and CDR2 YNFKEQ. After removal of 3 bases from V and 4 bases from J, the junction contained 6 bases not matched to a gene. CDR3 region: CASSQPLASGANVLTF. In DNA form, the CDR3 reads TGTGCCAGCAGCCAGCCACTAGCGTCCGGGGCCAACGTCCTGACTTTC.

The chain has TRBV30 and TRBJ2-1, with TRBD2 matching over 8 bases. The J segment lost 4 bases and the V segment lost 3 bases, leaving 11 bases of the junction unmatched. CDR1 GTSNPN and CDR2 SVGIG come from the germline V gene (reference sequence). The CDR3 totals 16 residues. DNA of the CDR3: TGTGCCTGGAGCCCCGCTAGCGGGTATACGTACAATGAGCAGTTCTTC. It encodes CAWSPASGYTYNEQFF.

The chain uses TRBV5-1 and TRBJ1-1; TRBD1 matches at 7 bases. V was clipped by 6 bases and J by 1 base; unmatched bases: 9. This CDR3 has 15 residues. Germline CDR1 reads SGHRS; CDR2 reads YFSETQ. The DNA for the CDR3 is TGCGCCAGCACCCCAGGGGGGGCGGGGAACACTGAAGCTTTCTTT. It encodes CASTPGGAGNTEAFF.

This clone was detected once. The chain recombines TRBV28 with TRBJ2-3; the match to TRBD2 covers 10 bases. V was pared by 5 bases and J by 6 bases, with 8 bases of the junction left unmatched. There are 15 residues in the CDR3. Germline V lookup: CDR1 MDHEN, CDR2 SYDVKM. CDR3 DNA sequence: TGTGCCAGCAGTAAAAGCGGGAGGGGCCCGGATACGCAGTATTTT. Protein product: CASSKSGRGPDTQYF. The full variable domain, rest sourced from reference TRBV28 and TRBJ2-3, is DVKVTQSSRYLVKRTGEKVFLECVQDMDHENMFWYRQDPGLGLRLIYFSYDVKMKEKGDIPEGYSVSREKKERFSLILESASTNQTSMYLCASSKSGRGPDTQYFGPGTRLTVL.

V is TRBV19 and J is TRBJ2-3, with TRBD1 identical over 8 bases. With V trimmed by 7 bases and J by 1 base, 4 bases remained unmatched. There are 14 residues in the CDR3. CDR1 is LNHDA, CDR2 SQIVND, per germline (reference sequence). CDR3 coding DNA: TGTGCCAGTACCTCGGGACAGGGCACAGATACGCAGTATTTT. It specifies CASTSGQGTDTQYF.

The rearrangement links TRBV18 to TRBJ2-3; 11 bases map to TRBD2. The germline gives CDR1 KGHSH, CDR2 LQKENI. With 4 bases clipped from V and 5 bases from J, the junction kept 2 bases outside the gene matches. This CDR3 is built from 14 residues. The CDR3 is CASSLSGRGDTQYF. The CDR3 DNA sequence: TGTGCCAGCTCACTTAGCGGGAGGGGAGATACGCAGTATTTT.

The chain couples TRBV19 to TRBJ2-5; D gene unclear. V was trimmed by 2 bases and J by 5 bases, leaving 6 bases between them. Germline V gives CDR1 LNHDA, CDR2 SQIVND (reference sequence). The CDR3 has 12 amino acids. DNA for the CDR3: TGTGCCAGTAGTATAACCCGGGAGACCCAGTACTTC. Protein sequence: CASSITRETQYF.

The rearrangement uses TRBV5-1 and TRBJ2-3; no clear D. V lost 3 bases to trimming and J lost 7 bases, with 12 bases between them. The CDR3 is 13 residues long. Germline values: CDR1 SGHRS, CDR2 YFSETQ. CDR3 DNA sequence: TGCGCCAGCAGCTCTGGAAGTGGGTATACGCAGTATTTT. Encoded protein: CASSSGSGYTQYF.

V usage is TRBV14 and J usage is TRBJ2-3; D gene uncertain. Germline CDR1 reads SGHDN; CDR2 reads FVKESK. Between the trimmed V and J ends, which lost 4 bases and 1 base, there was a span of 6 bases. The CDR3 length is 13 residues. The chain's CDR3 is CASSRAGTDTQYF. Written as DNA, the CDR3 is TGTGCCAGCAGCCGGGCCGGCACAGATACGCAGTATTTT.

With regard to this clone: Germline is not matched at one junction end, which may reflect a read error. The rearrangement uses TRBV29-1 and TRBJ2-1, with D possibly matching TRBD2 (5 bases). Germline loops: CDR1 SQVTM, CDR2 ANQGSEA. This CDR3 is 15 amino acids long. CDR3 nucleotides: TGCAGCGGTGAATTCCCGGACTTTCCGGGGTTTGAGCAGTTCTTC. This codes for CSGEFPDFPGFEQFF.

The genes are TRBV27 and TRBJ2-7, with 9 positions matching TRBD2. The ends lost 4 bases at V and 2 bases at J; junction bases unmatched: 3. Germline V lookup: CDR1 MNHEY, CDR2 SMNVEV (reference sequence). This CDR3 is built from 14 residues. The CDR3: CASSSIAGAYEQYF. CDR3 nucleotides: TGTGCCAGCAGTTCCATAGCGGGAGCCTACGAGCAGTACTTC.